These 29 T cell receptor beta chains were all obtained from the same sample, sequenced in a study of blood T cell repertoires in COVID-19. The method was immunoSEQ multiplex PCR; TCRdb's version includes in-frame clones alone and lacks a portion of them. The table records over 200,000 clones, roughly 90% of them present only once. What was sequenced was peripheral blood. Every receptor here comes from a woman in her fifties or sixties with acute or convalescent COVID-19.

The rearrangement links TRBV14 to TRBJ1-4; no reliable D call. V lost 4 bases and J 8 bases, leaving 8 bases between the germline ends. Germline V gene sequence: CDR1 SGHDN, CDR2 FVKESK. The CDR3 runs 12 residues. In DNA, the CDR3 is TGTGCCAGCAGCCGAGGCAGCGAAAAACTGTTTTTT. Its translation: CASSRGSEKLFF.

The J gene is TRBJ2-7, the V gene TRBV28, with D perhaps TRBD2 (5 bases). The CDR3 is made up of 15 amino acids. Germline CDR1 reads MDHEN; CDR2 reads SYDVKM. Trimming cost V 3 bases and J 0 bases, with 12 bases left between them. CDR3 region: CASSFTGSSSYEQYF. For the CDR3, the DNA is TGTGCCAGCAGTTTTACGGGGAGTAGCTCCTACGAGCAGTACTTC. Using reference TRBV28 and TRBJ2-7 for the parts outside the CDR3, the full variable domain is DVKVTQSSRYLVKRTGEKVFLECVQDMDHENMFWYRQDPGLGLRLIYFSYDVKMKEKGDIPEGYSVSREKKERFSLILESASTNQTSMYLCASSFTGSSSYEQYFGPGTRLTVT.

The chain carries TRBV5-4 and TRBJ2-3; 16 bases map to TRBD2. Unmatched junction bases numbered 3, after V lost 3 bases and J lost 5 bases. This CDR3 has 16 residues. Germline V gene sequence: CDR1 SGHNT, CDR2 YYREEE (reference sequence). The CDR3, as DNA: TGTGCCAGCAGCTCGGGACTAGCGGGGGGGCTAGATACGCAGTATTTT. Translation gives CASSSGLAGGLDTQYF.

The CDR3 region is CASSLAGGGFGRQPQHF. CDR3 sequence (DNA): TGTGCCAGCAGCTTAGCGGGCGGGGGTTTTGGTCGTCAGCCCCAGCATTTT. V usage is TRBV7-6 and J usage is TRBJ1-5; D might be TRBD1 (5 bases). Germline V CDR1 and CDR2: SGHVS, FNYEAQ. The CDR3 loop spans 17 amino acids. Trimming left V 0 bases short and J 6 bases short, with 18 bases between.

The rearrangement links TRBV3-1 (or the pseudogene TRBV3-2) to TRBJ1-1; 10 bases align to TRBD1. The CDR3 is 14 residues long. J lost 7 bases, V lost 1 base, and 3 bases had no gene match. The germline V gene encodes CDR1 LGHDT and CDR2 YNNKEL (reference sequence). The CDR3: CASSQGQGAGEAFF. As DNA, the CDR3 is TGTGCCAGCAGCCAAGGACAGGGGGCGGGTGAAGCTTTCTTT.

V is TRBV6-5 and J is TRBJ1-2; a weak D match, TRBD1 (6 bases). Germline V CDR1 and CDR2: MNHEY, SVGAGI. The CDR3 runs 14 residues. V lost 8 bases to trimming and J lost 4 bases, with 17 bases between them. DNA of the CDR3: TGTGCCAGCCAGGAGAGGGGAGGGGGCTATGGCTACACCTTC. It codes for CASQERGGGYGYTF.

This chain joins TRBV19 and TRBJ1-4; tentatively, D is TRBD1 (6 bases). The CDR3 covers 14 residues. Germline V gene data show CDR1 as LNHDA and CDR2 as SQIVND (reference sequence). The ends were cut back, 10 bases at V and 0 bases at J, with 12 bases in the middle. The CDR3 here is CAIRDTSTNEKLFF. Here the CDR3 DNA reads TGTGCCATTCGGGACACTTCAACTAATGAAAAACTGTTTTTT. The variable domain in full, with the rest retrieved from reference TRBV19 and TRBJ1-4, is DGGITQSPKYLFRKEGQNVTLSCEQNLNHDAMYWYRQDPGQGLRLIYYSQIVNDFQKGDIAEGYSVSREKKESFPLTVTSAQKNPTAFYLCAIRDTSTNEKLFFGSGTQLSVL.

J is TRBJ1-3 and V is TRBV28; D is unresolved. The CDR3 runs 17 residues. Per the germline V gene, CDR1 is MDHEN and CDR2 is SYDVKM. The germline V and J ends were trimmed by 5 bases and 0 bases, with 17 bases remaining between them. The CDR3 nucleotides read TGTGCCAGCAGTATTCCAAACACATATGACTCTGGAAACACCATATATTTT. Translation gives CASSIPNTYDSGNTIYF.

The chain recombines TRBV6-6 with TRBJ1-1; TRBD1 might be the D (5 bases). V gave up 6 bases and J gave up 5 bases, with 13 bases separating them. Germline CDR1 reads MNHNY; CDR2 reads SVGAGI (reference sequence). The CDR3 runs to 13 residues. CDR3 sequence reads: CASSLRELTEAFF. In DNA, the CDR3 is TGTGCCAGCAGCCTCAGGGAATTGACTGAAGCTTTCTTT.

This chain uses TRBV19 with TRBJ2-2, with 9 bases identical to TRBD1. The V segment lost 5 bases and the J segment 2 bases; nucleotides outside the gene matches: 6. Per germline, CDR1 LNHDA and CDR2 SQIVND (reference sequence). The CDR3 sequence is 16 residues long. The CDR3 bases are TGTGCCAGTAGTCTCCGGGACAGGGCAAACACCGGGGAGCTGTTTTTT. Translating it yields CASSLRDRANTGELFF.

This chain links TRBV19 with TRBJ2-2; no clear D. The CDR3 runs 15 residues. CDR1 and CDR2 (germline): LNHDA, SQIVND (reference sequence). V dropped 1 base and J dropped 2 bases, with 8 bases sitting between them. CDR3 loop: CASSIGQVNTGELFF. CDR3 DNA sequence: TGTGCCAGTAGTATAGGGCAGGTTAACACCGGGGAGCTGTTTTTT.

CDR3: CASSLAIGRVNTGELFF. The DNA for the CDR3 is TGTGCCAGCAGCTTGGCAATCGGCAGGGTAAACACCGGGGAGCTGTTTTTT. V usage is TRBV5-5 and J usage is TRBJ2-2; a possible D gene is TRBD1 (5 bases). The CDR3 is made up of 17 amino acids. The germline V gene encodes CDR1 SGHKS and CDR2 YYEKEE (reference sequence). The ends were cut back, 0 bases at V and 2 bases at J, with 14 bases in the middle.

The chain recombines TRBV6-4 with TRBJ1-5; tentative D call: TRBD1 (6 bases). Germline loops: CDR1 MRHNA, CDR2 SNTAGT. Trimming stripped 6 bases from V and 2 bases from J, with 17 bases between. There are 16 residues in the CDR3. The CDR3 nucleotides read TGTGCCAGCAGAGAGTCAGGGGCCACGGGCAATCAGCCCCAGCATTTT. Protein: CASRESGATGNQPQHF.

This clone was counted a single time. The chain couples TRBV7-9 to TRBJ1-6; D gene uncertain. This CDR3 comprises 18 residues. Trimming took 5 bases from V and 0 from J, leaving 17 bases between them. The V gene's germline CDR1 is SEHNR and CDR2 FQNEAQ (reference sequence). The CDR3 sequence: CASSPRRAGSSYNSPLHF. In nucleotides, the CDR3 is TGTGCCAGCAGCCCACGGAGGGCAGGAAGCTCCTATAATTCACCCCTCCACTTT.

The genes are TRBV19 and TRBJ2-7, with D tentatively TRBD1 (6 bases). CDR1 is LNHDA and CDR2 is SQIVND in the germline V gene (reference sequence). This CDR3 spans 15 amino acids. The V end lost 5 bases, the J end lost 2 bases, and 16 bases lay between the germline ends. The DNA for the CDR3 is TGTGCCAGTAGTCCCGGCCAGGGGTCGACCTACGAGCAGTACTTC. This codes for CASSPGQGSTYEQYF.

J is TRBJ1-1 and V is TRBV7-2; D uncertain. V lost 1 base and J lost 5, with 11 bases in between. CDR3 length: 14 residues. From germline, CDR1 is SGHTA and CDR2 FQGNSA. CDR3 bases: TGTGCCAGCAGCTTAGTAGACAAGCAAACTGAAGCTTTCTTT. This sequence encodes CASSLVDKQTEAFF.

About this clone itself: One end of the junction varies from germline; a read error may be responsible. The chain has TRBV7-3 and TRBJ1-1, with D perhaps TRBD1 (6 bases). The CDR3 length is 14 residues. Germline V gene data show CDR1 as SGHTA and CDR2 as FQGTGA. Here the CDR3 DNA reads TGTGCCAGCAGCCTAACCAACGGCAGGGGTGAAGCTTTCTTT. Its translation is CASSLTNGRGEAFF.

This clone was observed a handful of times. The rearrangement links TRBV4-2 to TRBJ2-1; 12 bases match TRBD2. Germline loops: CDR1 LGHNA, CDR2 YNFKEQ. The CDR3 is made up of 17 amino acids. V shed 2 bases, J shed 8 bases, and the junction held 10 bases outside the gene matches. The DNA for the CDR3 is TGTGCCAGCAGCCAAATCTCTAGCGGGAGGGCCCTCTATGAGCAGTTCTTC. Protein product: CASSQISSGRALYEQFF.

This CDR3 reads CASSPTGGGSGANVLTF. The CDR3 DNA is TGCGCCAGCAGCCCAACAGGGGGAGGCTCTGGGGCCAACGTCCTGACTTTC. The rearrangement uses TRBV4-3 and TRBJ2-6; 8 bases fit TRBD1. The CDR3 loop spans 17 amino acids. CDR1 is LGHNA and CDR2 is YSLEER in the germline V gene. J was trimmed by 0 bases and V by 4 bases; bases with no gene match: 5.

The J gene is TRBJ2-1, the V gene TRBV4-2; 12 bases match TRBD2. This CDR3 comprises 16 residues. Germline V gene data show CDR1 as LGHNA and CDR2 as YNFKEQ. V trimming: 1 base; J trimming: 7 bases; junction bases outside the gene matches: 5. CDR3 amino acids: CASSQALAGGDNEQFF. The DNA for the CDR3 is TGTGCCAGCAGCCAAGCACTAGCGGGAGGAGATAATGAGCAGTTCTTC.

The V and J genes are TRBV5-8 and TRBJ2-3; 11 nucleotides match TRBD1. Germline CDR1 is SGHTS and CDR2 is YDEGEE. J was trimmed by 3 bases and V by 4 bases; bases with no gene match: 7. The CDR3 is 16 amino acids. This chain's CDR3 is CASSRGQGGRTDTQYF. The CDR3 coding sequence is TGTGCCAGCAGCCGGGGACAGGGGGGAAGGACAGATACGCAGTATTTT.

This chain links TRBV24-1 with TRBJ2-1; 9 nucleotides match TRBD2. V lost 2 bases and J lost 6; bases outside the gene matches: 4. Germline V gene lookup returns CDR1 KGHDR and CDR2 SFDVKD. CDR3 size: 15 residues. The chain's CDR3 is CATSDSTSGGNEQFF. The DNA for the CDR3 is TGTGCCACCAGTGATTCGACTAGCGGTGGCAATGAGCAGTTCTTC.

The chain uses TRBV28 and TRBJ1-2; 7 bases are a match to TRBD1. The CDR3 runs to 13 residues. Germline trimming cut 5 bases from V and 5 bases from J; bases unmatched to any gene: 5. Germline CDR1 reads MDHEN; CDR2 reads SYDVKM. The DNA for the CDR3 is TGTGCCAGCAGTACCGGGACAGTATATGGCTACACCTTC. Protein product: CASSTGTVYGYTF.

The chain links TRBV5-1 to TRBJ2-7; tentative D call: TRBD1 (6 bases). V was trimmed by 2 bases and J by 3 bases, leaving 12 bases between them. The CDR3 totals 14 residues. Germline V lookup: CDR1 SGHRS, CDR2 YFSETQ. The CDR3 DNA sequence: TGCGCCAGCAGCTTCGCAGGGGTTAGCTACGAGCAGTACTTC. Translating it yields CASSFAGVSYEQYF.

The gene calls are TRBV30 and TRBJ1-5; 9 bases fit TRBD1. V dropped 2 bases and J dropped 4; count of bases not matched to a gene: 6. The CDR3 spans 15 residues. Germline values: CDR1 GTSNPN, CDR2 SVGIG (reference sequence). The CDR3 region is CAWSTPTGGNQPQHF. Written as DNA, the CDR3 is TGTGCCTGGAGTACCCCGACAGGGGGGAATCAGCCCCAGCATTTT.

The chain's CDR3 is CASSLTRGETQYF. CDR3 in DNA: TGTGCCAGCAGCCTGACTAGGGGAGAGACCCAGTACTTC. This rearrangement joins TRBV9 to TRBJ2-5, with a tentative D call TRBD2 (6 bases). The germline CDR1 and CDR2 sequences are SGDLS and YYNGEE. This CDR3 is built from 13 residues. V dropped 4 bases and J dropped 4 bases, with 11 bases sitting between them.

The chain has TRBV7-9 and TRBJ1-2; possibly TRBD1 for D (5 bases). The germline gives CDR1 SEHNR, CDR2 FQNEAQ (reference sequence). V was cut by 5 bases and J by 8 bases, with 12 bases left in between. This CDR3 is built from 12 residues. The DNA of the CDR3 is TGTGCCAGCAGCCTGGTAGGGGCCGGCTACACCTTC. This translates into CASSLVGAGYTF.

The rearrangement uses TRBV19 and TRBJ2-3, with D perhaps matching TRBD1 (5 bases). Germline V CDR1 and CDR2: LNHDA, SQIVND (reference sequence). V was shortened by 0 bases and J by 14 bases, with 18 bases between the two germline ends. There are 14 residues in the CDR3. Here the CDR3 reads CASSIDPVAQGRYF. As DNA, the CDR3 is TGTGCCAGTAGTATAGATCCGGTGGCCCAGGGAAGGTATTTT.

The sample holds a few counts of this clone. V gene TRBV9 combines with J gene TRBJ2-2; 10 nucleotides agree with TRBD1. The CDR3 totals 15 residues. The germline gives CDR1 SGDLS, CDR2 YYNGEE. V lost 4 bases and J lost 3; bases outside the gene matches: 3. The DNA for the CDR3 is TGTGCCAGCAGCCGACAGGGGGCGGACACCGGGGAGCTGTTTTTT. It yields the protein CASSRQGADTGELFF.